Below are 11 T cell receptor beta chains sequenced from a single sample in a study of cytomegalovirus exposure and HLA in healthy donors. The PCR ran on 60 Vbeta and 13 Jbeta primers. Sequenced by immunoSEQ multiplex PCR; TCRdb stores in-frame clones only, minus some. This table holds about 120,000 clones, 65% to 90% found once. The sequencing sample was made of PBMCs. These receptors all come from a male donor in good health and CMV-seropositive.

The chain couples TRBV7-2 to TRBJ2-6, with a tentative D call TRBD2 (5 bases). V shed 0 bases and J shed 2 bases, with 5 bases lying between them. Germline V lookup: CDR1 SGHTA, CDR2 FQGNSA. The length of the CDR3 is 15 residues. The CDR3 loop reads CASSLARAGANVLTF. In nucleotides, the CDR3 is TGTGCCAGCAGCTTAGCGAGGGCTGGGGCCAACGTCCTGACTTTC. Full variable domain (outside the CDR3, taken from reference TRBV7-2 and TRBJ2-6): GAGVSQSPSNKVTEKGKDVELRCDPISGHTALYWYRQSLGQGLEFLIYFQGNSAPDKSGLPSDRFSAERTGGSVSTLTIQRTQQEDSAVYLCASSLARAGANVLTFGAGSRLTVL.

The chain combines TRBV28 with TRBJ1-1; no firm D call. CDR1 is MDHEN and CDR2 is SYDVKM in the germline V gene. The V and J ends lost 11 bases and 2 bases respectively, with 9 bases between them. The CDR3 runs to 11 residues. Here the CDR3 reads CASRGNTEAFF. The DNA for the CDR3 is TGTGCCTCCCGAGGAAACACTGAAGCTTTCTTT.

The J gene is TRBJ2-1, the V gene TRBV28; 9 bases map to TRBD2. J lost 8 bases, V lost 1 base, and 6 bases had no gene match. The CDR3 totals 15 residues. CDR1 MDHEN and CDR2 SYDVKM come from the germline V gene. The CDR3 DNA reads as TGTGCCAGCAGTTTATATGCTAGCGGGACCGATGAGCAGTTCTTC. Translating it yields CASSLYASGTDEQFF.

The chain uses TRBV27 and TRBJ1-4; the D gene is possibly TRBD1 (6 bases). From germline, CDR1 is MNHEY and CDR2 SMNVEV (reference sequence). The CDR3 runs 19 residues. V was clipped by 5 bases and J by 3 bases, with 25 bases between them. The CDR3 is CASSRAAAGGAAPNEKLFF. CDR3 nucleotides: TGTGCCAGCAGTCGCGCCGCCGCGGGGGGCGCCGCGCCTAATGAAAAACTGTTTTTT.

In this sample, this clone turned up once. This chain connects TRBV2 to TRBJ2-7; TRBD2 is a possible D gene (5 bases). V dropped 4 bases and J dropped 7 bases, with 20 bases sitting between them. The CDR3 has 15 residues. Germline values: CDR1 SNHLY, CDR2 FYNNEI. The DNA of the CDR3 is TGTGCCAGCAGTGTAGAAGCGCCCGGGGTGAGAGAGCAGTACTTC. Protein product: CASSVEAPGVREQYF.

The chain joins TRBV7-8 to TRBJ2-5, with TRBD2 matching over 16 bases. Germline CDR1 reads SGHVS; CDR2 reads FQNEAQ. The CDR3 extends over 16 amino acids. Trimming took 5 bases from V and 5 from J; bases not matched to a gene: 5. This CDR3 reads CASSPGGLAGGETQYF. The CDR3, as DNA: TGTGCCAGCAGCCCAGGGGGACTAGCGGGAGGGGAGACCCAGTACTTC.

This clone was detected only a few times. This rearrangement joins TRBV30 to TRBJ2-7; TRBD2 matches 7 bases. V shed 8 bases, J shed 5 bases, and the junction held 15 bases outside the gene matches. Germline V CDR1 and CDR2: GTSNPN, SVGIG (reference sequence). CDR3 length equals 14 residues. CDR3 region: CASSFGGSVHEQYF. CDR3 sequence (DNA): TGTGCCAGCAGCTTCGGGGGGTCCGTACACGAGCAGTACTTC.

This chain links TRBV28 with TRBJ2-5; D gene ambiguous. The assigned J gene may be wrong: the sequence end matches TRBJ2-7 better. The CDR3 runs 12 residues. Germline assignment: CDR1 MDHEN and CDR2 SYDVKM. CDR3 residues: CASRDSLYEQYF. Written as DNA, the CDR3 is TGTGCCAGTCGAGACTCCCTCTACGAGCAGTACTTC.

A single count supports this clone. V usage is TRBV7-2 and J usage is TRBJ2-7, with 8 bases fitting TRBD1. Germline V gene lookup returns CDR1 SGHTA and CDR2 FQGNSA. Germline trimming cut 5 bases from V and 3 bases from J; bases unmatched to any gene: 12. The CDR3 covers 16 residues. CDR3 bases: TGTGCCAGCAGCGGCGCGAGACAGGGGACCCTCTACGAGCAGTACTTC. Translating gives CASSGARQGTLYEQYF.

This chain uses TRBV11-2 with TRBJ1-6; a weak D match, TRBD1 (5 bases). CDR1 and CDR2 (germline): SGHAT, FQNNGV. The CDR3 loop spans 14 amino acids. V was clipped by 5 bases and J by 7 bases, with 12 bases between them. In DNA, the CDR3 is TGTGCCAGCAGCGACTGGACAAACAATTCACCCCTCCACTTT. It yields the protein CASSDWTNNSPLHF.

V is TRBV5-1 and J is TRBJ1-2; D is undetermined. V was pared by 4 bases and J by 6 bases, with 22 bases between. The CDR3 loop spans 16 amino acids. Per the germline V gene, CDR1 is SGHRS and CDR2 is YFSETQ. The CDR3 here is CASSRTYTAPADGYTF. For the CDR3, the DNA is TGCGCCAGCAGCCGCACCTATACCGCGCCGGCGGATGGCTACACCTTC.